The clone carrying this T cell receptor beta chain showed up just a few times. Antigen: not known. This sample was included in a study of T cell repertoires in cytomegalovirus infection. Study summary: Indications of both CMV infection and matching HLA type were provided by public TCR beta signatures.

Study results and caveats: Totalled public TCR beta family frequency picked out people who carried CMV plus the relevant HLA. The ex vivo response showed dominance by HLA-C-restricted CMV-specific TCR beta clonotypes.

TCRdb processed the reads anew with MiXCR; each CDR3 protein has one entry. Of about 60,000 distinct CDR3 sequences in the sample, around 20% were seen once. The length of the CDR3 is 15 residues. The V and J ends lost 4 bases and 1 base, in that order; junction bases with no gene match: 5. CDR1 is SGHRS and CDR2 is YFSETQ in the germline V gene. This receptor was identified in a human donor in good health (CMV status not recorded). Some clones in this sample may be carry-over from other donors' samples. This chain links TRBV5-1 with TRBJ1-1; 9 nucleotides line up with TRBD1. Sequenced here: CD8+ T cells from cultured PBMCs, sampled from culture after CMV antigen stimulation. Here the CDR3 reads CASSHRQGGNTEAFF. CDR3 nucleotides: TGCGCCAGCAGCCATCGACAGGGGGGGAACACTGAAGCTTTCTTT.